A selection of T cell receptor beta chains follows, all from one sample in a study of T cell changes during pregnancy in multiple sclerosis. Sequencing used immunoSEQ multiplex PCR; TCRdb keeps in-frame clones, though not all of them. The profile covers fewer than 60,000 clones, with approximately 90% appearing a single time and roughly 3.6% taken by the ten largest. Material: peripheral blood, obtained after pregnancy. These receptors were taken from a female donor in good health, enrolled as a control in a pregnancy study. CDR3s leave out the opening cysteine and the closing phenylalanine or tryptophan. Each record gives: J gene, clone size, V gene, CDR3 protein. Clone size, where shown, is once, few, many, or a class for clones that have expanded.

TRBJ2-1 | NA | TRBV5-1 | ASSFSGRDYNEQF
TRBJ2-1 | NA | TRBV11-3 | ASSLASGVINEQF
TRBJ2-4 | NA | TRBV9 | ASSVGWSGNDKNIQY
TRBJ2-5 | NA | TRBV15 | ATSTGSRAGVSETQY
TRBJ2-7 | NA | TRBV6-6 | ASSWTSGGPYEQY
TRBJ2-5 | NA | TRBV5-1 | ASSLTSGGETQY
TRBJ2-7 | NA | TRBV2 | ASSGSGDEQY
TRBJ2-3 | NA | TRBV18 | ASSPDRGADTQY
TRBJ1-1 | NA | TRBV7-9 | ASSSRQGGNTEAF
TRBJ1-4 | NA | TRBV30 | ATTGLFNEKLF
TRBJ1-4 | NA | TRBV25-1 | ASSESGLTNEKLF
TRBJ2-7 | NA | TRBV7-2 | ASSKSPGVGYEQY
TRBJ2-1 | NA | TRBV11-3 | ASSSGLAGTNEQF
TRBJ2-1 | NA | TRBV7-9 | ASSFRRTSGNEQF
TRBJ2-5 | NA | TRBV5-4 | ASSVPGSVETQY
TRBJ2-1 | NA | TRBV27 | ASTGTSGNEQF
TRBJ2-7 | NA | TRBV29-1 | SVGSTSGRSDEQY
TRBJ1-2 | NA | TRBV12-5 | ASGSGPQGHH
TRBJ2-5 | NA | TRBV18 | ASSPDRGQETQY
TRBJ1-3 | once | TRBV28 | ASSPARQVYSGNTIY
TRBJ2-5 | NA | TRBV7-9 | ASSPDTSEETQY
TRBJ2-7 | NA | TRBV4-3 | ASSPTSGAAYEQY
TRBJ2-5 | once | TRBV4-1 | ASSQGTSGWETQY
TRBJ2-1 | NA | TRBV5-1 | ASSLIPLTGGQNEQF
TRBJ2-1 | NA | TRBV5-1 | ASRPLAGGGNERF
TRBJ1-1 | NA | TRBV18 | ASSILGQPRNTEAF
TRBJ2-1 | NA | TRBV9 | ASSAPRLRVSSYNEQF
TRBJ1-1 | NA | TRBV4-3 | ASSQTTGYTEAF
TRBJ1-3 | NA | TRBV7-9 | ASSPRLSRDSGNTIY
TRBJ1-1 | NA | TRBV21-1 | ASSKALEEKGSEAF
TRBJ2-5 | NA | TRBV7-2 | ASSLVGQLQETQY
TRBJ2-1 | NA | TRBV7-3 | ASSLAGGPTEQF
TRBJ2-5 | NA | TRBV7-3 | ASSSSGGLETQY
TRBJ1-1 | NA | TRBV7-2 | ASSLGWDRNTEAF
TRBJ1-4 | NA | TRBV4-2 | ASSQGQGHLYEKLF
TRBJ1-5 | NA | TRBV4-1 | ASSQDPGGNQPQH
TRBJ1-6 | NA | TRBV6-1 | ASSDPGTGEALH
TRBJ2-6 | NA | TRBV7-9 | ASSLVLTDTPANVLT
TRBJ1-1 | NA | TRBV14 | ASSVTNQGKAF
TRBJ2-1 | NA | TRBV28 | ASSLSGAGVPSEQF
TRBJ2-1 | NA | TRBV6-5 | ASRQTSGRDNEQF
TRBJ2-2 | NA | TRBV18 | ASSHSLTGTGARGEKTGELF
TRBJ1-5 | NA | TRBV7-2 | ASSFDRLNQPQH
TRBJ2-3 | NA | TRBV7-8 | ASSTADRGLTDTQY
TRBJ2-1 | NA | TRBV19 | ASSKGGRATGNEQF
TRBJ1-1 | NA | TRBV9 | ASSAPPTGNTEAF
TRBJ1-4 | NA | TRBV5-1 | ASSFREGDEKLF
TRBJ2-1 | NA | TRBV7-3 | ASSFKGEPHNEQF